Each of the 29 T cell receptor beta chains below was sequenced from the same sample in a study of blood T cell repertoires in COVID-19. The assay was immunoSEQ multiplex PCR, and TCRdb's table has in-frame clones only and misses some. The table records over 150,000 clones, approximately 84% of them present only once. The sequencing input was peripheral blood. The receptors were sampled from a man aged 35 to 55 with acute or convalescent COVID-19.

The CDR3 DNA follows: TGTGCCAGCTCACCGGCGACAGGCAACACTGAAGCTTTCTTT. It codes for CASSPATGNTEAFF. The V call is TRBV18, the J call TRBJ1-1, with TRBD1 as a possible D gene (6 bases). The V end lost 3 bases, the J end lost 2 bases, and 10 bases lay between the germline ends. The CDR3 extends over 14 amino acids. The germline gives CDR1 KGHSH, CDR2 LQKENI.

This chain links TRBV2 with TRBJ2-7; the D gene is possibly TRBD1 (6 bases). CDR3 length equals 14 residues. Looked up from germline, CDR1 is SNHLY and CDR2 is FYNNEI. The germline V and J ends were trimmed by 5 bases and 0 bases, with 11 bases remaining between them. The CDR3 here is CASSFDRTSYEQYF. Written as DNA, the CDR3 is TGTGCCAGCAGTTTTGACAGGACCTCCTACGAGCAGTACTTC.

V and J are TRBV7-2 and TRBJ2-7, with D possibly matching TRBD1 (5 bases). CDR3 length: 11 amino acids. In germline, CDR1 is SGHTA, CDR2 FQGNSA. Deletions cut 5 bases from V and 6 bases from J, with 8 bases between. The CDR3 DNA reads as TGTGCCAGCAGCCCAGGGTTCGAGCAGTACTTC. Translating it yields CASSPGFEQYF. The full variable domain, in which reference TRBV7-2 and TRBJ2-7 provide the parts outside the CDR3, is GAGVSQSPSNKVTEKGKDVELRCDPISGHTALYWYRQSLGQGLEFLIYFQGNSAPDKSGLPSDRFSAERTGGSVSTLTIQRTQQEDSAVYLCASSPGFEQYFGPGTRLTVT.

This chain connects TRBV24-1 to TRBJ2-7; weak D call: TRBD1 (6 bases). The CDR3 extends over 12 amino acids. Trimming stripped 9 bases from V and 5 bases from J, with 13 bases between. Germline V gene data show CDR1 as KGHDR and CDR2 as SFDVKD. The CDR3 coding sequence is TGTGCCACCTCGTCAGGGGCCAACGAGCAGTACTTC. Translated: CATSSGANEQYF.

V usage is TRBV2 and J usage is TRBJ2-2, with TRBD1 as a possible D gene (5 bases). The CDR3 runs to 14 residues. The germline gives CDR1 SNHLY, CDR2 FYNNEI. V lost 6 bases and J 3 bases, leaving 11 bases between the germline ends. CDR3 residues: CASRPQVDTGELFF. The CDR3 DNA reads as TGTGCCAGCAGGCCACAGGTGGACACCGGGGAGCTGTTTTTT.

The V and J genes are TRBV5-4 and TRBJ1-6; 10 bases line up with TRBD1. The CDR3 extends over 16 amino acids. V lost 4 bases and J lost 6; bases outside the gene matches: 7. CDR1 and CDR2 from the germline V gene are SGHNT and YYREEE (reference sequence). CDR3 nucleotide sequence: TGTGCCAGCAGCGTTGACAGGGGGCAAGGTAATTCACCCCTCCACTTT. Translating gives CASSVDRGQGNSPLHF.

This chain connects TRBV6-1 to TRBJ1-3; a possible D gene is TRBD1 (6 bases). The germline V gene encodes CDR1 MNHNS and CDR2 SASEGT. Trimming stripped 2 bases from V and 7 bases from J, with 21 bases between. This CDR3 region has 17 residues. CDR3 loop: CASSESRSGQIRNTIYF. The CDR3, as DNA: TGTGCCAGCAGTGAATCCCGATCAGGACAGATCCGCAACACCATATATTTT.

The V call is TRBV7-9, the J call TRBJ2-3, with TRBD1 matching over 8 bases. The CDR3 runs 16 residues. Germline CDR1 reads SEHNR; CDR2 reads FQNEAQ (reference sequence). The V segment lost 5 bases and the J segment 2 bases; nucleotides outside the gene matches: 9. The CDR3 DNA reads TGTGCCAGCAGCCCACCGGGACAGGTCGTCACAGATACGCAGTATTTT. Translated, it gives CASSPPGQVVTDTQYF. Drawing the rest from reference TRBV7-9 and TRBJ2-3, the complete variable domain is DTGVSQNPRHKITKRGQNVTFRCDPISEHNRLYWYRQTLGQGPEFLTYFQNEAQLEKSRLLSDRFSAERPKGSFSTLEIQRTEQGDSAMYLCASSPPGQVVTDTQYFGPGTRLTVL.

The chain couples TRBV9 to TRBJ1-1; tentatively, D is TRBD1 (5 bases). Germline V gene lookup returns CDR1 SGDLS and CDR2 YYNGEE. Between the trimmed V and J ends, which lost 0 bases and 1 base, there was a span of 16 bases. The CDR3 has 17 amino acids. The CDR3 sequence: CASSVVGTGASNTEAFF. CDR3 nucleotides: TGTGCCAGCAGCGTAGTCGGGACGGGAGCCTCGAACACTGAAGCTTTCTTT.

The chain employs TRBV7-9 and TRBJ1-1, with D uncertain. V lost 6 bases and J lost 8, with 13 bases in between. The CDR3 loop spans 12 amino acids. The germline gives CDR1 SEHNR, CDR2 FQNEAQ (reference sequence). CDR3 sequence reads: CASRISPTEAFF. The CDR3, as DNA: TGTGCCAGCAGGATTAGTCCAACCGAAGCTTTCTTT.

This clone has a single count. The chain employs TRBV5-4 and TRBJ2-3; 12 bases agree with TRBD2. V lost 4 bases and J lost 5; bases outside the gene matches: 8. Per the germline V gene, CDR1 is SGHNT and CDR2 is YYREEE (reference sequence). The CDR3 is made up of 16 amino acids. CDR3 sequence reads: CASSPKTSGGIDTQYF. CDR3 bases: TGTGCCAGCAGCCCAAAGACTAGCGGGGGAATAGATACGCAGTATTTT. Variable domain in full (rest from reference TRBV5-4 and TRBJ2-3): ETGVTQSPTHLIKTRGQQVTLRCSSQSGHNTVSWYQQALGQGPQFIFQYYREEENGRGNFPPRFSGLQFPNYSSELNVNALELDDSALYLCASSPKTSGGIDTQYFGPGTRLTVL.

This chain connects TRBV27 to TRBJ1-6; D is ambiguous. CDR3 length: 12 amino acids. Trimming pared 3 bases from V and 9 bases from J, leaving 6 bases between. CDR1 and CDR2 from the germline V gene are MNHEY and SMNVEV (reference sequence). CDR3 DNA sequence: TGTGCCAGCAGTTTGCGGTTTTCACCCCTCCACTTT. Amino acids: CASSLRFSPLHF.

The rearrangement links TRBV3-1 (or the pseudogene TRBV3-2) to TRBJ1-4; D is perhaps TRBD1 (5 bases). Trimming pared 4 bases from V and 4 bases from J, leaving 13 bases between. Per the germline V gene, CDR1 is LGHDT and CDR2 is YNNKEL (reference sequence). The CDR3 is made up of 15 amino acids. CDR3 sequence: CASSPWGEINEKLFF. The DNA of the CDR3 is TGTGCCAGCAGCCCCTGGGGGGAAATTAATGAAAAACTGTTTTTT.

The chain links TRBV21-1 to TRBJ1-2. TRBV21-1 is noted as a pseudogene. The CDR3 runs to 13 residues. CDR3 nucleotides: TGTGCCAGCAGTCGTGGGGGGACCTATGGCTACACCTTC. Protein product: CASSRGGTYGYTF.

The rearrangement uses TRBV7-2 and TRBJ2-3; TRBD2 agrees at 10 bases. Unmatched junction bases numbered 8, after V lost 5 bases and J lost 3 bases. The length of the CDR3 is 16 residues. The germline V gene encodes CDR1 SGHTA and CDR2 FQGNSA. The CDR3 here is CASSPRSSGGTDTQYF. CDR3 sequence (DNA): TGTGCCAGCAGCCCACGGTCTAGCGGGGGAACAGATACGCAGTATTTT.

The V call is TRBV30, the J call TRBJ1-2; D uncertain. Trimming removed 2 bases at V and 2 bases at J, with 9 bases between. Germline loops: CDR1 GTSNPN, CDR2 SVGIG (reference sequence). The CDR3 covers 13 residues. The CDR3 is CAWSSVGNYGYTF. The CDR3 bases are TGTGCCTGGAGTTCGGTGGGCAACTATGGCTACACCTTC.

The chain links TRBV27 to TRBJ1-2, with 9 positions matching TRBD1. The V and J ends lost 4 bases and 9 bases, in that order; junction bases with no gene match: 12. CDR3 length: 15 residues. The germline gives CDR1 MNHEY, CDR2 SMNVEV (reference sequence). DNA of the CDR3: TGTGCCAGCAGTTCCCACCGCGAGGGACAGGGTAGCTACACCTTC. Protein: CASSSHREGQGSYTF.

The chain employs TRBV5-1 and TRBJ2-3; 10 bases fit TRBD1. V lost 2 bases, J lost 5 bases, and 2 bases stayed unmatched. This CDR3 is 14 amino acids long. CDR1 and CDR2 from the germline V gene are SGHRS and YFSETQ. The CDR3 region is CASSLGQGEDTQYF. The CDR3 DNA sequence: TGCGCCAGCAGCTTAGGACAGGGGGAAGATACGCAGTATTTT.

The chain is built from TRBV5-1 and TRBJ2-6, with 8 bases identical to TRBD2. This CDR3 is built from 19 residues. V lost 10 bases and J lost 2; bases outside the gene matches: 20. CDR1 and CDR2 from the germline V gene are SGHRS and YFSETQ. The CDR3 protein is CAPSSRGRGGSAGANVLTF. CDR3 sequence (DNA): TGCGCCCCCAGCTCCCGCGGTCGGGGGGGTAGCGCTGGGGCCAACGTCCTGACTTTC.

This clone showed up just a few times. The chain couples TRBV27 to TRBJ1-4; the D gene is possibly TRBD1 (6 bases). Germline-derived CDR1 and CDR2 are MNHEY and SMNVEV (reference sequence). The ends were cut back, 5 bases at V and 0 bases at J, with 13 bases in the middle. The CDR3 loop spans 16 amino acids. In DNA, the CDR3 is TGTGCCAGCAGTGCCCTTAGGGGGACAACTAATGAAAAACTGTTTTTT. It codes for CASSALRGTTNEKLFF.

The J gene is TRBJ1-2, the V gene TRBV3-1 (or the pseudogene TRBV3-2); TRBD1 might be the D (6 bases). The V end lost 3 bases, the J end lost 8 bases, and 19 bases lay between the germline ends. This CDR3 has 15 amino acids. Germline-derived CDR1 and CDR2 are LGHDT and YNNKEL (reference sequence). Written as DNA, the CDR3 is TGTGCCAGCAGCCACACCGACAGACAGGCCCGGGGCTACACCTTC. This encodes CASSHTDRQARGYTF.

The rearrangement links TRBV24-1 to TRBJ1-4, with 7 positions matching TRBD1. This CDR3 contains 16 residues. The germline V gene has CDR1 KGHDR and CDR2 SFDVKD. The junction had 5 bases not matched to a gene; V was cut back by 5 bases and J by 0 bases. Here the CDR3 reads CATSVRTGATNEKLFF. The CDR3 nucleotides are TGTGCCACCAGTGTTCGGACAGGAGCAACTAATGAAAAACTGTTTTTT.

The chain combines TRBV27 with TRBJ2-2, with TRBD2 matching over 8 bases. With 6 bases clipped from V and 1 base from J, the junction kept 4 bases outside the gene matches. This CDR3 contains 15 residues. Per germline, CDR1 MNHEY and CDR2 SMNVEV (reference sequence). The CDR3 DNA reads TGTGCCAGCAGCCTTCTAGCGGGGAACACCGGGGAGCTGTTTTTT. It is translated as CASSLLAGNTGELFF.

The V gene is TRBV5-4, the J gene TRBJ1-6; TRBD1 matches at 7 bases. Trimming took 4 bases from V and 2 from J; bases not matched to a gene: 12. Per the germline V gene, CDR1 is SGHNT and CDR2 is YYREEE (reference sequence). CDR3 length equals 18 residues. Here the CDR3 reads CASSLDPTGPTYNSPLHF. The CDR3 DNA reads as TGTGCCAGCAGCCTGGACCCGACAGGGCCCACCTATAATTCACCCCTCCACTTT.

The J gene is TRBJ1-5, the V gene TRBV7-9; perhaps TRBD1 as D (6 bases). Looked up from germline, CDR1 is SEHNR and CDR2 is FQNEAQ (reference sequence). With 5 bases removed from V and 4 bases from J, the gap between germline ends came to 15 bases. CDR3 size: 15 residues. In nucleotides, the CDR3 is TGTGCCAGCAGCCTAAGCCAGGGGCAAAATCAGCCCCAGCATTTT. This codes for CASSLSQGQNQPQHF.

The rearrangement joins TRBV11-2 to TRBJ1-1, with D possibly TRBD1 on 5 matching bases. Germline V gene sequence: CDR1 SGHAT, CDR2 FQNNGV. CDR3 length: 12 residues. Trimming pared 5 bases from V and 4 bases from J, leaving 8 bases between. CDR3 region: CASSNGGTEAFF. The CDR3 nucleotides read TGTGCCAGCAGCAACGGGGGCACTGAAGCTTTCTTT.

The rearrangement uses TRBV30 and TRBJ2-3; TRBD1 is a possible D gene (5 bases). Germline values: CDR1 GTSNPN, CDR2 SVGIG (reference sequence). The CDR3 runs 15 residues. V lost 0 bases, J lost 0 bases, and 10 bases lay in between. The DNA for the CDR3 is TGTGCCTGGAGTGTACAAGGGGTGAGCACAGATACGCAGTATTTT. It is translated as CAWSVQGVSTDTQYF. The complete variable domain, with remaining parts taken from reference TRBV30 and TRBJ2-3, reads SQTIHQWPATLVQPVGSPLSLECTVEGTSNPNLYWYRQAAGRGLQLLFYSVGIGQISSEVPQNLSASRPQDRQFILSSKKLLLSDSGFYLCAWSVQGVSTDTQYFGPGTRLTVL.

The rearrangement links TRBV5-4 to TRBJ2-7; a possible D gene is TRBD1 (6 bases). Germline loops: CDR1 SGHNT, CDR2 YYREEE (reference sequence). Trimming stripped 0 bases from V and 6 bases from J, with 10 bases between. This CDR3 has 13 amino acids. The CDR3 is CASSLVGAGEQYF. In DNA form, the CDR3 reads TGTGCCAGCAGCTTGGTGGGGGCGGGCGAGCAGTACTTC.

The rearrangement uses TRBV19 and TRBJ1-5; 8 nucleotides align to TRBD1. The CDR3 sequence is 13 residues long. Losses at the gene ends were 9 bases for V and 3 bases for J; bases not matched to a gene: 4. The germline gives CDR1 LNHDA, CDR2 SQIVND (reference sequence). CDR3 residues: CASRQGYNQPQHF. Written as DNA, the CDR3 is TGTGCCAGCAGACAGGGGTACAATCAGCCCCAGCATTTT.